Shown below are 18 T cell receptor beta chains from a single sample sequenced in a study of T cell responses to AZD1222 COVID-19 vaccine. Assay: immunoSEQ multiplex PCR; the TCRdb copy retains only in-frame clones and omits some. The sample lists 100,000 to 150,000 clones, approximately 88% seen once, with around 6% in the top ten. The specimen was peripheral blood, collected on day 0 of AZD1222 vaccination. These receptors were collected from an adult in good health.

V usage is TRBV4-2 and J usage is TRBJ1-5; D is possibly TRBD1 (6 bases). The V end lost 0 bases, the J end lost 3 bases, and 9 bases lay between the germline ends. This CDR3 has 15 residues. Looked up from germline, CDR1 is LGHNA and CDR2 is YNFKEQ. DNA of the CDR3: TGTGCCAGCAGCCAAGATTCAGGGGTCAATCAGCCCCAGCATTTT. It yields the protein CASSQDSGVNQPQHF.

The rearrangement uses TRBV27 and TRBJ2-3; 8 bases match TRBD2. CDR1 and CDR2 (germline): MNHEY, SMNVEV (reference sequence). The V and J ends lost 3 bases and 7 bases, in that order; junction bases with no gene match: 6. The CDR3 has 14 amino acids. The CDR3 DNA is TGTGCCAGCAGTTTTGGTAGCGGGGTGAATACGCAGTATTTT. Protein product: CASSFGSGVNTQYF.

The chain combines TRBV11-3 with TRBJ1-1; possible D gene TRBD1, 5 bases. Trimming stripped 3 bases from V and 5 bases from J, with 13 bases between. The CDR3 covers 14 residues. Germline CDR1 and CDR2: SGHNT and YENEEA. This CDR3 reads CASSLSGSGTEAFF. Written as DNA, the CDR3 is TGTGCCAGCAGCTTGTCAGGCTCAGGGACTGAAGCTTTCTTT. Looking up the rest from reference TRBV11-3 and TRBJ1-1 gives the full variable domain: EAGVVQSPRYKIIEKKQPVAFWCNPISGHNTLYWYLQNLGQGPELLIRYENEEAVDDSQLPKDRFSAERLKGVDSTLKIQPAELGDSAVYLCASSLSGSGTEAFFGQGTRLTVV.

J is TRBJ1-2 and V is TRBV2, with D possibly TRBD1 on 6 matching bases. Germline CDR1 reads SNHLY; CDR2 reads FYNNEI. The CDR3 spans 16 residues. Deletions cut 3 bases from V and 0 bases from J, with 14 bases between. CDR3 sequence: CASSDQGHVSNYGYTF. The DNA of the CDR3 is TGTGCCAGCAGTGATCAGGGACACGTTTCTAACTATGGCTACACCTTC.

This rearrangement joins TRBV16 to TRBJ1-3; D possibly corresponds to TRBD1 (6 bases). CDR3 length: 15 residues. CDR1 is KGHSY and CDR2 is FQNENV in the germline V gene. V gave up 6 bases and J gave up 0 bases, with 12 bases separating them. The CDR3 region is CASSKGQSSGNTIYF. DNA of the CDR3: TGTGCCAGCAGTAAAGGACAGTCCTCTGGAAACACCATATATTTT.

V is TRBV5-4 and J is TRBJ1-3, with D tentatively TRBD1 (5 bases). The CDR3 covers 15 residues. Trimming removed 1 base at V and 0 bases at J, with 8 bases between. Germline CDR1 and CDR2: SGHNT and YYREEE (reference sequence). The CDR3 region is CASSLTQGSGNTIYF. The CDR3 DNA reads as TGTGCCAGCAGCTTGACTCAGGGCTCTGGAAACACCATATATTTT.

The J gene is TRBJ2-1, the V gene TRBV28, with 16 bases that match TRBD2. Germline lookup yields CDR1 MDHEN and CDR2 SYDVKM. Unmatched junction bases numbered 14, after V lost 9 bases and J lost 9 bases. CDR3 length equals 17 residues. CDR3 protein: CASKPGGTSGRVVEQFF. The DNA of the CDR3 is TGTGCCAGTAAACCCGGGGGGACTAGCGGGAGGGTTGTTGAGCAGTTCTTC.

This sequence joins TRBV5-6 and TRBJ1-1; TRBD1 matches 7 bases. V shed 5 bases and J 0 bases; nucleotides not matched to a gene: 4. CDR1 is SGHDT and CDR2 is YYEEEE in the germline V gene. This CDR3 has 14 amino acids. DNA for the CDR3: TGTGCCAGCAGGGAGACAGGGATGAACACTGAAGCTTTCTTT. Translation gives CASRETGMNTEAFF.

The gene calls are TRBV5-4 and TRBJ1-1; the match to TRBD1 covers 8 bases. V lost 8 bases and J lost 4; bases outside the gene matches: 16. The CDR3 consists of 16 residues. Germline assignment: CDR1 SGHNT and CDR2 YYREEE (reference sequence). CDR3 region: CARPTGQGAQGTEAFF. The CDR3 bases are TGTGCCAGACCTACGGGGCAGGGGGCGCAGGGCACTGAAGCTTTCTTT.

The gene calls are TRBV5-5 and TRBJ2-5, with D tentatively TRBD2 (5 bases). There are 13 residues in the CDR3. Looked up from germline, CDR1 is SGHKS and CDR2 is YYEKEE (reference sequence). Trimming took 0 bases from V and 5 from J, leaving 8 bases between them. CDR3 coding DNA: TGTGCCAGCAGCTTGGGGGGAGTGGAGACCCAGTACTTC. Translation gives CASSLGGVETQYF.

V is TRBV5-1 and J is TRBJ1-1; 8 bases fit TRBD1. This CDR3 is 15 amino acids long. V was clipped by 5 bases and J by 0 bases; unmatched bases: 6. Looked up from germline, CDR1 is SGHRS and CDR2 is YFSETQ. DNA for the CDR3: TGCGCCAGCAGTGATCGGACAGGGCTGAACACTGAAGCTTTCTTT. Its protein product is CASSDRTGLNTEAFF.

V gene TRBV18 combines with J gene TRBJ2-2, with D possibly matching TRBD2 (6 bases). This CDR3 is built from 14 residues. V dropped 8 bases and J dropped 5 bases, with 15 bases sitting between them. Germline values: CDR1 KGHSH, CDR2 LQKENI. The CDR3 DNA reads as TGTGCCAGCGGCGGGGTGCCCGGGACCGGGGAGCTGTTTTTT. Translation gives CASGGVPGTGELFF.

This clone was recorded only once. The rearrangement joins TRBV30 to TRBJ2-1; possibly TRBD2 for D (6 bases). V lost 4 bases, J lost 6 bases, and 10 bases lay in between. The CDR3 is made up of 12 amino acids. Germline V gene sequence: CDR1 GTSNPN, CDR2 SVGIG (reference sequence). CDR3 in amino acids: CAWTTAGNEQFF. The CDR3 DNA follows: TGTGCCTGGACCACAGCGGGCAATGAGCAGTTCTTC.

CDR3 sequence reads: CASSLGAGLEGEQFF. The CDR3 DNA follows: TGCGCCAGCAGCTTGGGGGCCGGACTAGAAGGTGAGCAGTTCTTC. The chain combines TRBV5-1 with TRBJ2-1; 7 nucleotides match TRBD2. Germline V lookup: CDR1 SGHRS, CDR2 YFSETQ. This CDR3 has 15 residues. J was trimmed by 9 bases and V by 0 bases; bases with no gene match: 9.

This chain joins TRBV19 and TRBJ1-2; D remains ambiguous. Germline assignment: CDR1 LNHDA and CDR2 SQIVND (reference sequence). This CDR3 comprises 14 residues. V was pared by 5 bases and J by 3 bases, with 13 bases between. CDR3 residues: CASSSAPRDYGYTF. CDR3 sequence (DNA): TGTGCCAGTAGTTCAGCCCCGAGAGACTATGGCTACACCTTC.

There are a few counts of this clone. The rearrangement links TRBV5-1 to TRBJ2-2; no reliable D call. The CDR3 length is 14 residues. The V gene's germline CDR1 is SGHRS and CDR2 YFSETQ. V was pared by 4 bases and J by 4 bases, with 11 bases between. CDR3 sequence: CASSLGLGTGELFF. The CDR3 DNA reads TGCGCCAGCAGCCTAGGTCTAGGCACCGGGGAGCTGTTTTTT.

The chain's CDR3 is CASSILGSGANVLTF. The CDR3 coding sequence is TGTGCCAGTAGTATCTTGGGCTCTGGGGCCAACGTCCTGACTTTC. The chain uses TRBV19 and TRBJ2-6; no firm D call. The CDR3 extends over 15 amino acids. Germline-derived CDR1 and CDR2 are LNHDA and SQIVND (reference sequence). Trimming shortened V by 3 bases and J by 0 bases, and 6 bases separated the two germline ends.

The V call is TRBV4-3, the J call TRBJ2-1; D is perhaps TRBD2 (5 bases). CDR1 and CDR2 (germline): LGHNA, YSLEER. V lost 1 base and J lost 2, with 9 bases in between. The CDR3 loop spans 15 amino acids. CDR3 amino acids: CASSQGVAPYNEQFF. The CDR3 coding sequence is TGCGCCAGCAGCCAAGGGGTAGCGCCCTACAATGAGCAGTTCTTC.